The subject of this entry is one T cell receptor beta chain. Its antigen target is currently unknown. Per-base quality was not reported, and no clone a single base away is much larger than it. This entry is derived from a study of shared clonotypes between healthy human individuals (dated by TCRdb to 2018 to 2020). Background on the whole study: A few men and a couple of women, aged 18 to 49 years, made up the cohort. For each donor, CD4 naive and CD4 memory were each run on three plates, CD8 naive on two plates, and CD8 memory on one plate. The study deeply sequenced blood TCR repertoires of five healthy adults to estimate repertoire size and the extent of clonotype sharing between individuals. To increase sequencing depth and limit assay-specific biases, different laboratories used diverse techniques to prepare libraries and sequence TCR repertoires. Leukapheresis yielded between about 0.9 and 9 billion PBMCs per donor. Broad study findings and their caveats: Even with the large sequencing depth, rarefaction of the sorted-subset datasets indicated that sequencing was incomplete. Pairwise subsampling led to the expectation that sequencing depth would affect the degree of clonotype sharing among donors. The small number of donors limited the genetic and exposure-history diversity represented. Sampling was restricted to blood, and TCR repertoires in tissue are likely to differ from TCR repertoires in blood. Compared with non-shared clonotypes, clonotypes shared by all four sorted-subset donors had higher generation probabilities. Larger estimated clonotype richness was generally found for naive subsets than for memory subsets. About 5% of naive CD4, 3% to 4% of naive CD8, 2.3% of memory CD4, and more than 0.35% of memory CD8 clonotypes were shared across a few donors.

The junction shows trimming of 2 bases on V and 4 bases on J, plus 16 bases between the germline ends. Inclusive of the bounding cysteine and phenylalanine, the CDR3 is 16 residues long. Only the CDR3 DNA is retained, 48 bases long and in frame from the first base. CDR1 and CDR2 were assigned from the germline V gene as SGHDT and YYEEEE. Healthy HIV-negative adults with no recently reported acute infections or vaccinations were included as donors. Every donor was a Caucasian adult living in Nashville, Tennessee, USA. CD4+ T cells were enriched through magnetic negative selection, after which naive cells were positively selected on CD45RA and the remaining negative fraction served as the memory subset. After blood collection by leukapheresis, PBMCs were isolated using Ficoll-Histopaque density gradient centrifugation and then cryopreserved in the vapor phase of liquid nitrogen. Analytical flow cytometry was used to check the purity and quantity of each magnetically sorted T cell population. Each sorted fraction had its genomic DNA isolated and then quantified by UV absorbance on a Nanodrop 2000c.

TCR CDR3 regions were amplified from genomic DNA by multiplex PCR using the deep immunoSEQ assay. For each cell subset, the extracted genomic DNA was distributed evenly across all wells of several immunoSEQ 96-well plates, and each plate served as one replicate. For sorted subsets, around 200 ng genomic DNA, equal to about 30,000 T cell genomes, was loaded into each replicate PCR. The purified libraries were quantified using a Qubit 3.0 fluorometer, sized with a Bioanalyzer 2100, and then quantified again using the KAPA Library Quantification kit. A separate single-read 150-cycle Illumina NextSeq 550 flow cell was used to sequence each immunoSEQ 96-well plate. Per the authors' processing: Because the immunoSEQ output included only junctional sequences and no quality scores, the filtering could not be the same as the filtering used for full-length reads. Sequences were annotated with PyIR, a Python wrapper for IgBLAST v1.9, using IMGT germline references to assign V/J genes and CDR3. Any read was removed if the V/J assignment was weak (E-value above 1e-6), the CDR3 was missing, or the read contained stop codons, out-of-frame junctions, or ambiguous translated residues. V3J clonotypes were defined as sequences sharing an identical inferred V gene, J gene, and CDR3 amino acid sequence. The percentage overlap between two repertoires was calculated by dividing the number of shared unique clonotypes by the size of the smaller repertoire. Richness of each repertoire was evaluated using RTK rarefaction, the Chao1 estimator, and Recon v2.1 estimates of unobserved clonotypes. Generation probabilities were computed with OLGA for all TCRbeta clonotypes obtained by the gDNA method from several donors. As stored in TCRdb, this immuneACCESS dataset retains in-frame rearrangements with V and J assigned. A fraction of the clones does not appear; measured against another copy, unresolved V genes explain less than half of the discrepancy, and the remainder lacks a known reason. V and J calls plus clone size are reproduced from that table; the DNA served to infer D and trimming. In all, the sample holds 950,000 to 1,100,000 clones, and approximately 72% of those were seen once. The top ten hold less than 1.5% of the sample.

This clonotype was obtained from a man aged 18 to 29 in good health. The sequenced sample consisted of memory CD4+ T cells sorted from blood. The meaning of the sample's cell subset or site label: CD45RA-negative fraction. The V and J genes are TRBV5-6 and TRBJ1-5; the D segment could be TRBD1, given 5 matching bases. The CDR3 amino acid sequence is: CASSLRGVGRNQPQHF. The nucleotides read TGTGCCAGCAGCTTAAGGGGAGTGGGGCGGAATCAGCCCCAGCATTTT.